A selection of T cell receptor beta chains follows, all from one sample in a study. TCRdb reprocessed the RT-PCR reads with MiXCR, giving one entry per CDR3 protein. The sample yields almost 700,000 distinct CDR3 sequences, 14% seen once. The specimen sequenced was memory CD4+ T cells from blood. These receptors all stem from a female donor in good health, serving as a healthy control. Each CDR3 is given with its conserved first and last residue. Fields, in order: J gene, V gene, D gene, clone size, CDR3 protein, CDR3 DNA. D genes are given only for firm matches. Only some rows state a clone size, as once, few, many or a class for expanded clones.

J gene: TRBJ2-7
V gene: TRBV28
D gene: NA
clone size: many
CDR3 protein: CASGRGSSYEQYF
CDR3 DNA: TGTGCCAGCGGACGGGGGAGCTCCTACGAGCAGTACTTC

J gene: TRBJ2-1
V gene: TRBV6-5
D gene: NA
clone size: many
CDR3 protein: CASSSTLEQFF
CDR3 DNA: TGTGCCAGCAGTTCGACACTGGAGCAGTTCTTC

J gene: TRBJ2-1
V gene: TRBV7-2
D gene: NA
clone size: few
CDR3 protein: CASSLLAGNYNEQFF
CDR3 DNA: TGTGCCAGCAGCTTATTAGCAGGGAACTACAATGAGCAGTTCTTC

J gene: TRBJ2-1
V gene: TRBV24-1
D gene: NA
clone size: few
CDR3 protein: CATSDPTEPYNEQFF
CDR3 DNA: TGTGCCACCAGTGATCCGACTGAACCCTACAATGAGCAGTTCTTC

J gene: TRBJ2-7
V gene: TRBV3-1
D gene: TRBD2
clone size: NA
CDR3 protein: CASSQTSAGGEQYF
CDR3 DNA: TGTGCCAGCAGCCAGACTAGCGCTGGGGGCGAGCAGTACTTC

J gene: TRBJ2-3
V gene: TRBV24-1
D gene: NA
clone size: NA
CDR3 protein: CATAGSDTQYF
CDR3 DNA: TGTGCCACCGCAGGGTCGGATACGCAGTATTTT

J gene: TRBJ2-1
V gene: TRBV7-2
D gene: TRBD2
clone size: NA
CDR3 protein: CASSLWQGLAGGNEQFF
CDR3 DNA: TGTGCCAGCAGCTTATGGCAGGGACTAGCGGGAGGCAATGAGCAGTTCTTC

J gene: TRBJ2-5
V gene: TRBV5-1
D gene: NA
clone size: NA
CDR3 protein: CASSLEGSQGETQYF
CDR3 DNA: TGCGCCAGCAGCCTGGAGGGGTCCCAGGGAGAGACCCAGTACTTC

J gene: TRBJ2-3
V gene: TRBV7-2
D gene: TRBD2
clone size: NA
CDR3 protein: CASSPRLAGVYIDTQYF
CDR3 DNA: TGTGCCAGCAGCCCCCGGCTAGCGGGAGTTTATATAGATACGCAGTATTTT

J gene: TRBJ1-2
V gene: TRBV2
D gene: NA
clone size: few
CDR3 protein: CASGLGVGEGYGYTF
CDR3 DNA: TGTGCCAGTGGCCTTGGCGTCGGGGAAGGCTATGGCTACACCTTC

J gene: TRBJ2-5
V gene: TRBV7-9
D gene: NA
clone size: many
CDR3 protein: CASSLGLAEETQYF
CDR3 DNA: TGTGCCAGCAGCTTAGGCCTAGCTGAGGAGACCCAGTACTTC

J gene: TRBJ1-1
V gene: TRBV5-1
D gene: NA
clone size: few
CDR3 protein: CASSLASYTEAFF
CDR3 DNA: TGTGCCAGCAGCTTAGCTTCGTACACTGAAGCTTTCTTT

J gene: TRBJ2-1
V gene: TRBV5-1
D gene: NA
clone size: many
CDR3 protein: CASSPGLNYNEQFF
CDR3 DNA: TGCGCCAGCAGCCCGGGACTTAATTACAATGAGCAGTTCTTC

J gene: TRBJ1-5
V gene: TRBV5-1
D gene: TRBD1
clone size: NA
CDR3 protein: CASSIGTGQGQPQHF
CDR3 DNA: TGCGCCAGCAGCATAGGGACAGGGCAGGGACAGCCCCAGCATTTT

J gene: TRBJ1-3
V gene: TRBV20-1
D gene: NA
clone size: NA
CDR3 protein: CSAPRQDRLSGNTIYF
CDR3 DNA: TGCAGTGCTCCCCGACAAGATAGACTCTCTGGAAACACCATATATTTT

J gene: TRBJ2-5
V gene: TRBV7-9
D gene: TRBD1
clone size: many
CDR3 protein: CASSLVAGGPETQYF
CDR3 DNA: TGTGCCAGCAGCTTAGTAGCAGGGGGACCAGAGACCCAGTACTTC

J gene: TRBJ1-2
V gene: TRBV12-3/TRBV12-4
D gene: NA
clone size: many
CDR3 protein: CASSPQANYGYTF
CDR3 DNA: TGTGCCAGCAGTCCGCAGGCAAACTATGGCTACACCTTC

J gene: TRBJ1-1
V gene: TRBV5-6
D gene: NA
clone size: many
CDR3 protein: CASSLEVGTEAFF
CDR3 DNA: TGTGCCAGCAGCTTGGAAGTGGGTACTGAAGCTTTCTTT

J gene: TRBJ1-3
V gene: TRBV29-1
D gene: NA
clone size: few
CDR3 protein: CSATWISGNTIYF
CDR3 DNA: TGCAGCGCCACATGGATCTCTGGAAACACCATATATTTT

J gene: TRBJ2-5
V gene: TRBV20-1
D gene: TRBD1
clone size: many
CDR3 protein: CSASNRAGDSQETQYF
CDR3 DNA: TGCAGTGCTAGCAATCGGGCCGGGGACAGCCAAGAGACCCAGTACTTC

J gene: TRBJ1-4
V gene: TRBV12-3/TRBV12-4
D gene: TRBD1
clone size: NA
CDR3 protein: CASSFGTGVEKLFF
CDR3 DNA: TGTGCCAGCAGTTTTGGGACAGGGGTGGAAAAACTGTTTTTT

J gene: TRBJ2-5
V gene: TRBV10-3
D gene: NA
clone size: few
CDR3 protein: CAATRGAETQYF
CDR3 DNA: TGTGCCGCGACCCGGGGAGCAGAGACCCAGTACTTC

J gene: TRBJ1-2
V gene: TRBV27
D gene: TRBD1
clone size: many
CDR3 protein: CASSRDGTVVFTNYGYTF
CDR3 DNA: TGTGCCAGCAGCCGTGACGGGACAGTGGTGTTCACTAACTATGGCTACACCTTC

J gene: TRBJ2-7
V gene: TRBV25-1
D gene: NA
clone size: many
CDR3 protein: CASTAGGSSYEQYF
CDR3 DNA: TGTGCCAGCACCGCAGGGGGGAGCTCCTACGAGCAGTACTTC

J gene: TRBJ2-5
V gene: TRBV9
D gene: TRBD1
clone size: few
CDR3 protein: CASSAGTVQSF
CDR3 DNA: TGTGCCAGCAGCGCGGGGACAGTCCAGTCCTTC

J gene: TRBJ2-1
V gene: TRBV20-1
D gene: NA
clone size: many
CDR3 protein: CRGSGRGSGNEQFF
CDR3 DNA: TGCAGGGGATCCGGCAGGGGATCAGGCAATGAGCAGTTCTTC

J gene: TRBJ1-3
V gene: TRBV20-1
D gene: NA
clone size: NA
CDR3 protein: CSARHQAGDTIYF
CDR3 DNA: TGCAGTGCTAGGCACCAGGCAGGAGACACCATATATTTT

J gene: TRBJ2-1
V gene: TRBV6-5
D gene: TRBD1
clone size: few
CDR3 protein: CASRAGQGSYNEQFF
CDR3 DNA: TGTGCCAGCAGGGCGGGACAGGGCTCCTACAATGAGCAGTTCTTC

J gene: TRBJ2-7
V gene: TRBV28
D gene: NA
clone size: NA
CDR3 protein: CASSLWGQYEQYF
CDR3 DNA: TGTGCCAGCAGTTTATGGGGCCAATACGAGCAGTACTTC

J gene: TRBJ1-2
V gene: TRBV9
D gene: NA
clone size: few
CDR3 protein: CASSTGTRSYGYTF
CDR3 DNA: TGTGCCAGCAGCACAGGGACTCGGAGCTATGGCTACACCTTC

J gene: TRBJ1-1
V gene: TRBV30
D gene: NA
clone size: NA
CDR3 protein: CAWEEPGANTEAFF
CDR3 DNA: TGTGCCTGGGAAGAGCCCGGGGCGAACACTGAAGCTTTCTTT

J gene: TRBJ1-6
V gene: TRBV6-5
D gene: NA
clone size: many
CDR3 protein: CASSYDGVRNSPLHF
CDR3 DNA: TGTGCCAGCAGTTACGATGGGGTTCGAAATTCACCCCTCCACTTT

J gene: TRBJ1-4
V gene: TRBV29-1
D gene: NA
clone size: NA
CDR3 protein: CSVVATNEKLFF
CDR3 DNA: TGCAGCGTTGTTGCAACTAATGAAAAACTGTTTTTT

J gene: TRBJ1-5
V gene: TRBV20-1
D gene: NA
clone size: many
CDR3 protein: CSAAPRVAVQPQHF
CDR3 DNA: TGCAGTGCTGCTCCGAGGGTGGCGGTCCAGCCCCAGCATTTT

J gene: TRBJ2-7
V gene: TRBV20-1
D gene: TRBD2
clone size: few
CDR3 protein: CSASRLAESISYEQYF
CDR3 DNA: TGCAGTGCTAGCAGACTAGCGGAATCGATATCCTACGAGCAGTACTTC

J gene: TRBJ1-1
V gene: TRBV5-1
D gene: NA
clone size: few
CDR3 protein: CASNGGTEAFF
CDR3 DNA: TGCGCCAGCAACGGTGGCACTGAAGCTTTCTTT

J gene: TRBJ2-1
V gene: TRBV5-1
D gene: TRBD1
clone size: NA
CDR3 protein: CASSLTGQVDNEQFF
CDR3 DNA: TGCGCCAGCAGCTTAACTGGACAGGTGGACAATGAGCAGTTCTTC

J gene: TRBJ2-7
V gene: TRBV5-6
D gene: TRBD2
clone size: few
CDR3 protein: CASSPGGSGSSYEQYF
CDR3 DNA: TGTGCCAGCAGCCCCGGGGGTAGCGGGAGCTCCTACGAGCAGTACTTC

J gene: TRBJ2-7
V gene: TRBV19
D gene: NA
clone size: NA
CDR3 protein: CASSMSPGEQYF
CDR3 DNA: TGTGCCAGTAGTATGAGTCCTGGCGAGCAGTACTTC

J gene: TRBJ2-5
V gene: TRBV7-7
D gene: NA
clone size: few
CDR3 protein: CASSLARGRGRMETQYF
CDR3 DNA: TGTGCCAGCAGCTTAGCGCGCGGCAGGGGAAGGATGGAGACCCAGTACTTC

J gene: TRBJ1-1
V gene: TRBV6-1
D gene: NA
clone size: NA
CDR3 protein: CASSEMGGREEAFF
CDR3 DNA: TGTGCCAGCAGTGAAATGGGGGGCAGGGAGGAAGCTTTCTTT

J gene: TRBJ2-2
V gene: TRBV9
D gene: TRBD1
clone size: NA
CDR3 protein: CASSVGGTGNTGELFF
CDR3 DNA: TGTGCCAGCAGCGTTGGTGGGACAGGAAACACCGGGGAGCTGTTTTTT

J gene: TRBJ1-1
V gene: TRBV20-1
D gene: NA
clone size: NA
CDR3 protein: CSARIGGGFSTEAFF
CDR3 DNA: TGCAGTGCGCGCATAGGCGGGGGCTTTTCCACTGAAGCTTTCTTT

J gene: TRBJ2-1
V gene: TRBV20-1
D gene: NA
clone size: NA
CDR3 protein: CSARDHGLQTLEQFF
CDR3 DNA: TGCAGTGCTAGAGATCACGGGCTCCAAACTCTTGAACAGTTCTTC

J gene: TRBJ1-4
V gene: TRBV20-1
D gene: NA
clone size: NA
CDR3 protein: CSARGNEKLFF
CDR3 DNA: TGCAGTGCTAGGGGGAATGAAAAACTGTTTTTT

J gene: TRBJ1-2
V gene: TRBV12-3/TRBV12-4
D gene: NA
clone size: few
CDR3 protein: CASSFRDTEFSNGYTF
CDR3 DNA: TGTGCCAGCAGTTTCCGGGACACGGAATTTTCCAATGGCTACACCTTC

J gene: TRBJ1-2
V gene: TRBV20-1
D gene: NA
clone size: few
CDR3 protein: CSAREGGNYGYTF
CDR3 DNA: TGCAGTGCTAGAGAGGGGGGAAACTATGGCTACACCTTC

J gene: TRBJ2-1
V gene: TRBV5-5
D gene: TRBD1
clone size: NA
CDR3 protein: CASSLAGTGQSYNEQFF
CDR3 DNA: TGTGCCAGCAGCTTGGCCGGGACAGGTCAATCCTACAATGAGCAGTTCTTC

J gene: TRBJ1-4
V gene: TRBV20-1
D gene: NA
clone size: once
CDR3 protein: CSARGGGEKLFF
CDR3 DNA: TGCAGTGCTAGAGGGGGAGGAGAAAAACTGTTTTTT

J gene: TRBJ1-6
V gene: TRBV20-1
D gene: NA
clone size: few
CDR3 protein: CSARDPGGGLGYNSPLHF
CDR3 DNA: TGCAGTGCTAGAGATCCGGGGGGGGGCCTGGGCTATAATTCACCCCTCCACTTT

J gene: TRBJ1-6
V gene: TRBV6-2/TRBV6-3
D gene: NA
clone size: NA
CDR3 protein: CASRPADRISPLHF
CDR3 DNA: TGTGCCAGCAGGCCCGCGGACAGAATTTCACCCCTCCACTTT

J gene: TRBJ2-4
V gene: TRBV9
D gene: NA
clone size: NA
CDR3 protein: CASSVEGDRFNIQYF
CDR3 DNA: TGTGCCAGCAGCGTAGAGGGGGATCGGTTTAACATTCAGTACTTC

J gene: TRBJ2-7
V gene: TRBV6-6
D gene: NA
clone size: few
CDR3 protein: CASSYPSGESYEQYF
CDR3 DNA: TGTGCCAGCAGTTACCCCAGCGGAGAGTCCTACGAGCAGTACTTC

J gene: TRBJ1-5
V gene: TRBV10-3
D gene: NA
clone size: NA
CDR3 protein: CAISDTNRLESNQPQHF
CDR3 DNA: TGTGCCATCAGTGATACCAACAGGTTGGAGAGCAATCAGCCCCAGCATTTT

J gene: TRBJ2-1
V gene: TRBV7-3
D gene: TRBD1
clone size: many
CDR3 protein: CASSLQGVSNEQFF
CDR3 DNA: TGTGCCAGCAGCTTACAGGGGGTATCCAATGAGCAGTTCTTC

J gene: TRBJ2-7
V gene: TRBV20-1
D gene: NA
clone size: many
CDR3 protein: CSANDGEHEQYF
CDR3 DNA: TGCAGTGCAAACGACGGGGAGCACGAGCAGTACTTC

J gene: TRBJ2-7
V gene: TRBV28
D gene: TRBD1
clone size: NA
CDR3 protein: CASSSSGQIAVYEQYF
CDR3 DNA: TGTGCCAGCAGTTCGTCGGGACAGATCGCCGTCTACGAGCAGTACTTC